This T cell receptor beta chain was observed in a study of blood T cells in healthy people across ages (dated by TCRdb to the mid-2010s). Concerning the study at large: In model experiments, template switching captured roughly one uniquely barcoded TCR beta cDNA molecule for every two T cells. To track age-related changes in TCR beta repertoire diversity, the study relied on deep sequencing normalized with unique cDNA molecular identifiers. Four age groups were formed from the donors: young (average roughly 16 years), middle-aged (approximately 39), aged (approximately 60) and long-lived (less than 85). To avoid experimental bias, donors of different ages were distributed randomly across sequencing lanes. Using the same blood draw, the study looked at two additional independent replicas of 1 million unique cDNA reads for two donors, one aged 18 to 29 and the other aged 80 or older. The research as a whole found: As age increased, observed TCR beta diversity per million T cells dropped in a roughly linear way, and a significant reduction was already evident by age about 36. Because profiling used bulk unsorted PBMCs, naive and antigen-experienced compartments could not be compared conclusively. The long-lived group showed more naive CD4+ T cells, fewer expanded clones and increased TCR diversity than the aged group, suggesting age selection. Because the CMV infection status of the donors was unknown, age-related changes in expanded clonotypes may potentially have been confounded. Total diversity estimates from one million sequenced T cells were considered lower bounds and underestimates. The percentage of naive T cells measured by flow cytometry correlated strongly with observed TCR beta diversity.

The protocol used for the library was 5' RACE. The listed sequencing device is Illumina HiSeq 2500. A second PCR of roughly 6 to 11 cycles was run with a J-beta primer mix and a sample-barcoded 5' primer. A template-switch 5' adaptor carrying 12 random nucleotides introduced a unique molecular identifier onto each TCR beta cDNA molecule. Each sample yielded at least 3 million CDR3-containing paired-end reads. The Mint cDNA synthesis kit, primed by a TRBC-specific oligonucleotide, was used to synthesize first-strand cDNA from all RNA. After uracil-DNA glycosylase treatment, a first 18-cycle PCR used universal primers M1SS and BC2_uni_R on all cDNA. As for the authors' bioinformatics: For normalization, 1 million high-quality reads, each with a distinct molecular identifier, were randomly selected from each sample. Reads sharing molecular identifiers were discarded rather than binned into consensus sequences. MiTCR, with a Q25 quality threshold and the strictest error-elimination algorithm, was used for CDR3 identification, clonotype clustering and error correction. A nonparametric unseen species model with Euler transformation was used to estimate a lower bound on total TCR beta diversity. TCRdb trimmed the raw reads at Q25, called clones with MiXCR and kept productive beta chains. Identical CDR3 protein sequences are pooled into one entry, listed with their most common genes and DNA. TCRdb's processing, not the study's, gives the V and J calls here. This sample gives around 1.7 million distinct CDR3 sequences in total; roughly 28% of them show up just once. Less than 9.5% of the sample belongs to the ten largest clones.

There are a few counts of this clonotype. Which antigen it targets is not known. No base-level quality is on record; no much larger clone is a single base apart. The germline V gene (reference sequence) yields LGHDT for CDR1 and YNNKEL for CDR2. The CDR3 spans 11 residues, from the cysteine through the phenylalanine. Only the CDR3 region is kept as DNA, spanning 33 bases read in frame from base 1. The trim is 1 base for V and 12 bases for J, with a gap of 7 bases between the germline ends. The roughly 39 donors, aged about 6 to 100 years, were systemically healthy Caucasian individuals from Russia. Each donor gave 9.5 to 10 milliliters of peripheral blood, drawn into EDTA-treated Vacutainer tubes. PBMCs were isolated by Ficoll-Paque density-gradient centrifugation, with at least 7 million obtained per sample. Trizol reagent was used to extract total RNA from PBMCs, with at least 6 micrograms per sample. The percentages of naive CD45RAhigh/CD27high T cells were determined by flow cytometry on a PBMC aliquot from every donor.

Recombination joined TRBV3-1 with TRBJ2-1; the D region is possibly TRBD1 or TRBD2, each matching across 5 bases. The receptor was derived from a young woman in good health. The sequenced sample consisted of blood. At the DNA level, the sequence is TGTGCCAGCAGCCAAGCGGGACGGCAGTTCTTC. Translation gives CASSQAGRQFF.